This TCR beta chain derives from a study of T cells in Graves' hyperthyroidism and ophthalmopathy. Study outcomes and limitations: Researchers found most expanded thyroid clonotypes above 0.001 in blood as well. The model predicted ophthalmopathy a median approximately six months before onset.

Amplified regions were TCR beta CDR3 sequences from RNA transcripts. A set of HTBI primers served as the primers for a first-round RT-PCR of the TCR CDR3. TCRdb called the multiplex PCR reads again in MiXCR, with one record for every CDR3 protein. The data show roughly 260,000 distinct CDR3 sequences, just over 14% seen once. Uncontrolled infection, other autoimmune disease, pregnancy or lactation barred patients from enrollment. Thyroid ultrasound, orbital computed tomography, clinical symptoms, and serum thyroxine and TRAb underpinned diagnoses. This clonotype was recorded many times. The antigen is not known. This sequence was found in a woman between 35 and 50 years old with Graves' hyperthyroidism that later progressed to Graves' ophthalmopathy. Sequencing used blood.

The CDR3 sequence: CASSPRTRNEQFF. In DNA form, the CDR3 reads TGTGCCAGCTCACCCCGGACTAGGAATGAGCAGTTCTTC. This chain uses TRBV18 with TRBJ2-1, with TRBD2 matching over 7 bases. Germline V gene sequence: CDR1 KGHSH, CDR2 LQKENI. This CDR3 region has 13 residues. V trimming: 3 bases; J trimming: 7 bases; junction bases outside the gene matches: 3. Supplemented by reference TRBV18 and TRBJ2-1, the full variable domain reads NAGVMQNPRHLVRRRGQEARLRCSPMKGHSHVYWYRQLPEEGLKFMVYLQKENIIDESGMPKERFSAEFPKEGPSILRIQQVVRGDSAAYFCASSPRTRNEQFFGPGTRLTVL.